The 27 T cell receptor beta chains below come from one sample, sequenced in a study of tumor and adjacent non-tumor tissue in lung cancer. The library came from three nested PCR rounds adapted from ARM-PCR protocols. TCRdb redid the calling of the multiplex PCR reads with MiXCR, one entry per CDR3 protein. Of fewer than 90,000 distinct CDR3 sequences in the sample, more than 65% were seen once. RNA was extracted from bulk tissue without any cell sorting. More than 3 cm separated this lung sample from the edge of the tumor. Sequencing used distant non-tumor lung tissue. Every receptor here comes from a woman aged 50 to 65 with non-small cell lung cancer.

With regard to this clonotype: The junction differs from germline at one of its ends, possibly a read error. The rearrangement links TRBV11-2 to TRBJ2-5; TRBD1 matches 7 bases. This CDR3 is built from 14 residues. Looked up from germline, CDR1 is SGHAT and CDR2 is FQNNGV. The CDR3 coding sequence is TGTTCCAACAGCTTATCAGGGGGAACAGAGACCAAGTACTTC. It specifies CSNSLSGGTETKYF.

This chain's CDR3 is CASNQDQERHYEQYF. The CDR3 DNA follows: TGCGCCAGCAATCAAGATCAGGAACGGCACTACGAGCAGTACTTC. The chain uses TRBV4-1 and TRBJ2-7; D gene unclear. Germline values: CDR1 MGHRA, CDR2 YSYEKL. This CDR3 spans 15 amino acids. V was cut by 7 bases and J by 3 bases, with 19 bases left in between.

As to this clonotype: A much larger clone sits a single nucleotide away, making a read error possible. The CDR3 sequence: CASRRDRGVYGYIF. The CDR3 nucleotides are TGCGCCAGCAGGCGGGACAGAGGGGTGTATGGCTACATCTTC. The chain uses TRBV5-1 and TRBJ1-2, with 7 bases fitting TRBD1. Germline lookup yields CDR1 SGHRS and CDR2 YFSETQ. This CDR3 has 14 amino acids. Filled out from reference TRBV5-1 and TRBJ1-2, the complete variable domain reads KAGVTQTPRYLIKTRGQQVTLSCSPISGHRSVSWYQQTPGQGLQFLFEYFSETQRNKGNFPGRFSGRQFSNSRSEMNVSTLELGDSALYLCASRRDRGVYGYIFGSGTRLTVV.

This clonotype was seen only a few times. V usage is TRBV9 and J usage is TRBJ2-2; 11 bases line up with TRBD2. The CDR3 is 16 amino acids. J was trimmed by 1 base and V by 4 bases; bases with no gene match: 3. CDR1 is SGDLS, CDR2 YYNGEE, per germline. The chain's CDR3 is CASSPGTSGNTGELFF. The CDR3, as DNA: TGTGCCAGCAGCCCCGGGACTAGCGGGAACACCGGGGAGCTGTTTTTT.

As regards this clonotype: The junction departs from the called germline gene at one end, perhaps through a read error. This chain links TRBV6-5 with TRBJ2-1; D is ambiguous. The length of the CDR3 is 17 residues. Germline CDR1 and CDR2: MNHEY and SVGAGI. The CDR3 DNA reads TGTGCCAGGAGTTACTCCTTTGCCCCCAACTACTACAATGAGCAGTTCTTC. Encoded protein: CARSYSFAPNYYNEQFF.

In the case of this clonotype: One end of the junction varies from germline; a read error may be responsible. CDR3 bases: TGTACCAGCAACTGGCAACGTTGGAGCACAGATACGCAGTATTTT. Protein: CTSNWQRWSTDTQYF. The chain is built from TRBV14 and TRBJ2-3, with unresolved D. This CDR3 is 15 amino acids long. Germline V CDR1 and CDR2: SGHDN, FVKESK.

This clonotype was counted a single time. One end of the junction is discordant with germline, which a read error may explain. The V gene is TRBV11-2, the J gene TRBJ1-1; TRBD1 is a possible D gene (6 bases). The CDR3 runs 15 residues. The germline V gene encodes CDR1 SGHAT and CDR2 FQNNGV. Here the CDR3 reads CDSSLEPGANTEAFF. The CDR3 DNA sequence: TGCGACAGCAGCTTAGAGCCGGGGGCGAACACTGAAGCTTTCTTC. The full variable domain, its missing parts supplied by reference TRBV11-2 and TRBJ1-1, is EAGVAQSPRYKIIEKRQSVAFWCNPISGHATLYWYQQILGQGPKLLIQFQNNGVVDDSQLPKDRFSAERLKGVDSTLKIQPAKLEDSAVYLCDSSLEPGANTEAFFGQGTRLTVV.

About this clonotype itself: Sequence at one end of the junction differs from germline and may be a read error. V usage is TRBV6-1 and J usage is TRBJ2-7; the D is unclear. This CDR3 region has 15 residues. Looked up from germline, CDR1 is MNHNS and CDR2 is SASEGT. The CDR3 is CVSSRCTDSTYEQYF. In DNA form, the CDR3 reads TGTGTCAGCAGCAGGTGTACAGACTCTACCTACGAGCAGTACTTC.

Of note for this clonotype: An end of the junction does not agree with germline; a read error may underlie this. The chain uses TRBV5-1 and TRBJ2-6; perhaps TRBD1 as D (5 bases). CDR3 length: 16 amino acids. Germline lookup yields CDR1 SGHRS and CDR2 YFSETQ. As DNA, the CDR3 is TGCGCCAGCTTCATGGATGTAGGTTCTGGGGCCAAGGTCCTGACTTTC. It yields the protein CASFMDVGSGAKVLTF.

Notes on this clonotype: A much larger clone sits a single nucleotide away, making a read error possible. V usage is TRBV2 and J usage is TRBJ2-7; D gene unclear. Per germline, CDR1 SNHLY and CDR2 FYNNEI. The CDR3 spans 12 residues. Written as DNA, the CDR3 is TGTGCCATCAGTGCTGGTCTCTACGAGCAGTACTTC. This translates into CAISAGLYEQYF.

Worth noting for this clonotype: The junction differs from germline at one of its ends, possibly a read error. V gene TRBV6-5 combines with J gene TRBJ2-2; perhaps TRBD1 as D (6 bases). The germline gives CDR1 MNHEY, CDR2 SVGAGI. This CDR3 has 16 amino acids. For the CDR3, the DNA is TGTACCAGCAGTCGATATACCGGAACAGGGACCGGGGAGCTGTTTTTT. This gives the protein CTSSRYTGTGTGELFF.

As to this clonotype: A much more abundant neighbour one base away suggests this may be a read error. V gene TRBV20-1 combines with J gene TRBJ1-1, with TRBD1 identical over 9 bases. CDR3 length equals 13 residues. Germline V gene sequence: CDR1 DFQATT, CDR2 SNEGSKA (reference sequence). CDR3 residues: CSAGRQGGTEALF. In DNA form, the CDR3 reads TGCAGTGCTGGTAGACAGGGGGGGACTGAAGCTCTCTTT.

This clonotype was detected only a few times. No conserved phenylalanine or tryptophan ends this CDR3, so it is likely a read error. The chain links TRBV30 to TRBJ2-3, with 10 bases that match TRBD2. Germline lookup yields CDR1 GTSNPN and CDR2 SVGIG (reference sequence). The CDR3 runs to 12 residues. V lost 8 bases and J lost 4; bases outside the gene matches: 3. In DNA, the CDR3 is TGTGCCCTAGCGGGAGACGCAGATACGCAGTATTCT. Protein product: CALAGDADTQYS.

Worth noting for this clonotype: The conserved phenylalanine or tryptophan is not found at the CDR3 terminus, so this likely reflects a read error. V usage is TRBV7-2 and J usage is TRBJ2-1; TRBD2 matches at 12 bases. The CDR3 covers 16 residues. Germline V CDR1 and CDR2: SGHTA, FQGNSA. V shed 5 bases and J 9 bases; nucleotides not matched to a gene: 11. The CDR3 DNA follows: TGTGCCAGCAGCGCGACCGGGCTAGCGGGAGGGTCTGAGCAGTTCTAC. Its translation is CASSATGLAGGSEQFY.

This chain uses TRBV4-1 with TRBJ2-1; D is unresolved. Germline V lookup: CDR1 MGHRA, CDR2 YSYEKL. This CDR3 comprises 15 residues. Trimming removed 4 bases at V and 10 bases at J, with 20 bases between. The CDR3 here is CASSREYVERGEQFF. CDR3 nucleotides: TGCGCCAGCAGCCGAGAATATGTGGAGCGTGGAGAGCAGTTCTTC.

Points on this clonotype: This may come from a read error, since a much larger clone is one base off. This sequence joins TRBV30 and TRBJ2-5, with 7 bases aligning to TRBD2. This CDR3 is built from 14 residues. Germline CDR1 GTSNPN, CDR2 SVGIG (reference sequence). The CDR3 bases are TGTGACTGGACCCCGGTCGTAGCGGGAGAGACCCAGTACTTC. This encodes CDWTPVVAGETQYF.

For this clonotype: One junction end disagrees with the germline gene, perhaps due to a read error. This chain connects TRBV4-2 to TRBJ2-3, with D perhaps being TRBD1 or TRBD2 (5 bases each). The CDR3 spans 16 residues. Germline values: CDR1 LGHNA, CDR2 YNFKEQ. CDR3 in DNA: TGTGCCAGCAGCGAGGGGACCGGGACCACCACAGATATGCAGTATTTT. It codes for CASSEGTGTTTDMQYF.

The chain has TRBV6-5 and TRBJ2-1; D is possibly TRBD2 (5 bases). The V end was cut by 6 bases, the J end by 1 base, with 13 bases between. CDR3 length: 15 amino acids. CDR1 is MNHEY, CDR2 SVGAGI, per germline. CDR3 DNA sequence: TGTGCCAGCAGGGAAAAAGGGAGTTCCTACAATGAGCAGTTCTTC. Translation: CASREKGSSYNEQFF.

The chain employs TRBV28 and TRBJ1-1; D remains unclear. Deletions cut 1 base from V and 1 base from J, with 10 bases between. This CDR3 is 15 amino acids long. CDR1 and CDR2 from the germline V gene are MDHEN and SYDVKM. DNA for the CDR3: TGTGCCAGCAGTTTATATTTAATACAGAACACTGAAGCTTTCTTT. Protein sequence: CASSLYLIQNTEAFF.

A note on this clonotype: One junction end disagrees with the germline gene, perhaps due to a read error. The gene calls are TRBV11-1 and TRBJ2-2, with a tentative D call TRBD1 (6 bases). The CDR3 spans 14 residues. CDR1 is SGHAT, CDR2 FQDESV, per germline (reference sequence). This CDR3 is CVSSSQGQSGELFF. CDR3 DNA: TGTGTCAGCAGCTCACAAGGACAGTCCGGGGAGCTGTTTTTT. Supplemented by reference TRBV11-1 and TRBJ2-2, the full variable domain reads EAEVAQSPRYKITEKSQAVAFWCDPISGHATLYWYRQILGQGPELLVQFQDESVVDDSQLPKDRFSAERLKGVDSTLKIQPAELGDSAMYLCVSSSQGQSGELFFGEGSRLTVL.

The chain is built from TRBV11-2 and TRBJ2-7; 7 nucleotides agree with TRBD2. Germline V CDR1 and CDR2: SGHAT, FQNNGV. This CDR3 spans 12 amino acids. CDR3 amino acids: CINSLSSGEQYF. CDR3 nucleotides: TGTATCAACAGCTTAAGTAGCGGGGAGCAGTACTTC.

This rearrangement joins TRBV5-1 to TRBJ2-7; D gene uncertain. CDR1 SGHRS and CDR2 YFSETQ come from the germline V gene. V lost 5 bases and J 2 bases, leaving 14 bases between the germline ends. The CDR3 loop spans 14 amino acids. The DNA for the CDR3 is TGCGCCAGCAGTTCTTCCCGCCAGCCCTACGAGCAGTACTTC. Protein sequence: CASSSSRQPYEQYF.

This clonotype was recorded at least ten times. The chain recombines TRBV7-3 with TRBJ2-5; TRBD2 might be the D (6 bases). Trimming left V 1 base short and J 2 bases short, with 11 bases between. The CDR3 is made up of 15 amino acids. CDR1 SGHTA and CDR2 FQGTGA come from the germline V gene. CDR3 in amino acids: CASSLMGGEQETQYF. The CDR3 nucleotides read TGTGCCAGCAGCTTAATGGGCGGGGAACAAGAGACCCAGTACTTC.

This chain uses TRBV14 with TRBJ2-3; D call uncertain. V lost 2 bases and J lost 4, with 10 bases in between. Germline-derived CDR1 and CDR2 are SGHDN and FVKESK. This CDR3 is built from 14 residues. CDR3 in DNA: TGTGCCAGCAGCCAAAATGCCAGGTCAGATACGCAGTATTTT. This codes for CASSQNARSDTQYF.

Comments on this clonotype: This may come from a read error, since a much larger clone is one base off. The chain links TRBV28 to TRBJ2-7, with D possibly TRBD1 on 7 matching bases. CDR1 and CDR2 from the germline V gene are MDHEN and SYDVKM. There are 14 residues in the CDR3. The CDR3, as DNA: TGTGCCAGCAGTTTATCGGCCAGGGGGGACGAGCACTACTTC. It is translated as CASSLSARGDEHYF.

The gene calls are TRBV7-8 and TRBJ2-3; 7 bases fit TRBD2. Germline V gene sequence: CDR1 SGHVS, CDR2 FQNEAQ. Germline trimming cut 11 bases from V and 1 base from J; bases unmatched to any gene: 9. This CDR3 spans 14 amino acids. DNA of the CDR3: TGTGCCGACAGACTAGCAGGGCGCACAGATACGCAGTATTTT. This codes for CADRLAGRTDTQYF.

As to this clonotype: A much more abundant neighbour one base away suggests this may be a read error. J is TRBJ2-7 and V is TRBV24-1; 13 bases match TRBD2. Per the germline V gene, CDR1 is KGHDR and CDR2 is SFDVKD. V lost 8 bases to trimming and J lost 2 bases; unmatched junction nucleotides: 8. The CDR3 has 16 residues. Written as DNA, the CDR3 is TGTGCCACCATTGTTGGGGGACTAGCGGGAACCTACGAGCAGTACTTC. Translating it yields CATIVGGLAGTYEQYF.